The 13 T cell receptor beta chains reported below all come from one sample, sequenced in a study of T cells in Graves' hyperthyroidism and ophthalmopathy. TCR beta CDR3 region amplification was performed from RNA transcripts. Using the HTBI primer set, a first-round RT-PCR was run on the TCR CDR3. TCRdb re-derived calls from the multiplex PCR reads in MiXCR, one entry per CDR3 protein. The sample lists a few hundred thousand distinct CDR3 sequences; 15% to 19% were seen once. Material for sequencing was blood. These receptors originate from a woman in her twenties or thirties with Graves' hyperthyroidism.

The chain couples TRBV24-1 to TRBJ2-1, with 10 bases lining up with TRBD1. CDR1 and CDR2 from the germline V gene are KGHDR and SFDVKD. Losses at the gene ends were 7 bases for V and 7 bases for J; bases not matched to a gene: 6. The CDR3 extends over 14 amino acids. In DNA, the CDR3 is TGTGCCACCAGAGGGACAGGGGTTGTGAATGAGCAGTTCTTC. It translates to CATRGTGVVNEQFF.

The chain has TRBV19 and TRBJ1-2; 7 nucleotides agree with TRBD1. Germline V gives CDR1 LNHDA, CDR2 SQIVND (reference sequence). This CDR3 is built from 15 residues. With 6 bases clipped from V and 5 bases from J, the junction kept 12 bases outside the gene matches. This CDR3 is CASSSRDRAGYGYTF. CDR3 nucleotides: TGTGCCAGTAGCTCCAGAGACAGGGCCGGGTATGGCTACACCTTC.

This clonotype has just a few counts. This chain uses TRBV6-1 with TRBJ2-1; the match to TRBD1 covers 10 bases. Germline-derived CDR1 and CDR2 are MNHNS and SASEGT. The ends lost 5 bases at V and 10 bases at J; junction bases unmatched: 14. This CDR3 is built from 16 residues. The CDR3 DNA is TGTGCCAGCAGTCAACGACAGGGGGCTACCCTCTCGGAGCAGTTCTTC. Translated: CASSQRQGATLSEQFF.

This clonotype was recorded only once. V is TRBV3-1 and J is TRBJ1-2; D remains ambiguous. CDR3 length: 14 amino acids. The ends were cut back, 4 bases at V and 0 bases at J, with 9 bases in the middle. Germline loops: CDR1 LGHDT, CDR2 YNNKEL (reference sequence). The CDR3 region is CASSPGLANYGYTF. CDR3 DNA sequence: TGTGCCAGCAGCCCGGGTTTAGCTAACTATGGCTACACCTTC.

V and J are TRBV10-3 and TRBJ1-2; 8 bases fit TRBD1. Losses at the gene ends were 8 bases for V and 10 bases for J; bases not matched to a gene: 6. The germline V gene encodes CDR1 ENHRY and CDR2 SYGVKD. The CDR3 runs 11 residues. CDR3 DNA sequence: TGTGCCATCGCGGCAGGGGGCAACTACACCTTC. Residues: CAIAAGGNYTF.

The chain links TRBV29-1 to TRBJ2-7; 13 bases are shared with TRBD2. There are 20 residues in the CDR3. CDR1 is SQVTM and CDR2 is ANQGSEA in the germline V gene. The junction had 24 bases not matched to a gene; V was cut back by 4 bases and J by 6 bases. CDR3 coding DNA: TGCAGCGTTGCCAAGAACCCCCGGACTAGCGGGAGTCGGAGCCTCGTCGAGCAGTACTTC. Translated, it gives CSVAKNPRTSGSRSLVEQYF.

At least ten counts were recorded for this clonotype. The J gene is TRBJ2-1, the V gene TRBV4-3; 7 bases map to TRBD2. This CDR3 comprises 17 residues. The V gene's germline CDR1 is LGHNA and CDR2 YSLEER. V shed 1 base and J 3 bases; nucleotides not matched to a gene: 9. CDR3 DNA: TGCGCCAGCAGCCAAGCCTGGGCGGGAGCGGGCTACAATGAGCAGTTCTTC. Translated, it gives CASSQAWAGAGYNEQFF.

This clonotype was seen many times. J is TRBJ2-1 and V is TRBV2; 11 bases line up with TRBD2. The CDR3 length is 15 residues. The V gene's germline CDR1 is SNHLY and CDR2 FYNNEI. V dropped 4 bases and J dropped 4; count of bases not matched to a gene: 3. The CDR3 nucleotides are TGTGCCAGCAGTGCCGGACTAGCGGGTTACAATGAGCAGTTCTTC. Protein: CASSAGLAGYNEQFF.

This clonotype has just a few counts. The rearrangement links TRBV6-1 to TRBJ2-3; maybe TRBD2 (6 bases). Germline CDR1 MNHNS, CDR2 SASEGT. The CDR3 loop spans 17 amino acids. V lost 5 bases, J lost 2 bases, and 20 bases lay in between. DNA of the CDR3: TGTGCCAGCAGTTCTCTGACTAGTTGGACCCCCACAGATACGCAGTATTTT. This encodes CASSSLTSWTPTDTQYF.

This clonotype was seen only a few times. The CDR3 here is CASSRDRVYYEQYF. The CDR3 DNA is TGCGCCAGCAGCCGGGACAGGGTATACTACGAGCAGTACTTC. The gene calls are TRBV5-1 and TRBJ2-7; TRBD1 matches 9 bases. CDR1 SGHRS and CDR2 YFSETQ come from the germline V gene. The CDR3 length is 14 residues. V lost 4 bases and J lost 3; bases outside the gene matches: 5.

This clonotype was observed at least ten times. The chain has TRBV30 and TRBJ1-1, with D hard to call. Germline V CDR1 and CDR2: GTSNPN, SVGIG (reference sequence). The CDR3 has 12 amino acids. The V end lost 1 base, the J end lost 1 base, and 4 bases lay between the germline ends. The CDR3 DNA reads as TGTGCCTGGAGTGAATCGAACACTGAAGCTTTCTTT. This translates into CAWSESNTEAFF.

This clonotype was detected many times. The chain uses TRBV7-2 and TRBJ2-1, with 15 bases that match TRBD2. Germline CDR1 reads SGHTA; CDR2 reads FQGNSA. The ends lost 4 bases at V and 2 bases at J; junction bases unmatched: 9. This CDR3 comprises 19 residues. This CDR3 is CASSSGLAGGIGAYNEQFF. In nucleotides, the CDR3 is TGTGCCAGCAGCTCAGGACTAGCGGGAGGGATAGGCGCCTACAATGAGCAGTTCTTC.

DNA of the CDR3: TGTGCCAGCAGTTCCTACCTCCTGACAGGAAGCACAGATACGCAGTATTTT. It translates to CASSSYLLTGSTDTQYF. V is TRBV27 and J is TRBJ2-3, with D tentatively TRBD1 (6 bases). Germline V gene sequence: CDR1 MNHEY, CDR2 SMNVEV (reference sequence). CDR3 length: 17 amino acids. Between the trimmed V and J ends, which lost 4 bases and 0 bases, there was a span of 17 bases.